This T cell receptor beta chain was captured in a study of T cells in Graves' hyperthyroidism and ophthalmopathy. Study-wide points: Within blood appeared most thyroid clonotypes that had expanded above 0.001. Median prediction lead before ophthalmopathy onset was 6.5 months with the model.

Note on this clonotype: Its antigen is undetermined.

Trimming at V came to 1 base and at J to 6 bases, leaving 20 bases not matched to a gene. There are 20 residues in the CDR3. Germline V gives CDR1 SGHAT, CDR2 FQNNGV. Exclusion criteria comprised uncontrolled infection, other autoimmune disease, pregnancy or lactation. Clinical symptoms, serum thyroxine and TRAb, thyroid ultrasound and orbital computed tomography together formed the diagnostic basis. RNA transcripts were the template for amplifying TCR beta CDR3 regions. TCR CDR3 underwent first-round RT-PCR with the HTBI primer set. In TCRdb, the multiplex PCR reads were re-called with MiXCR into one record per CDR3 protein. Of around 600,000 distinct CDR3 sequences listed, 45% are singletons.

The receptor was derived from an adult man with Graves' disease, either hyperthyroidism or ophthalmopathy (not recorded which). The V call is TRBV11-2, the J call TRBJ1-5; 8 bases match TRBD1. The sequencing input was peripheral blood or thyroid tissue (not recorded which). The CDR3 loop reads CASSLGLQGARRMIGQPQHF. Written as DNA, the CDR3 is TGTGCCAGCAGCTTAGGGTTGCAGGGGGCGCGAAGGATGATCGGTCAGCCCCAGCATTTT.